This T cell receptor beta chain was recorded in a study of shared clonotypes between healthy human individuals. Germline assignment: CDR1 WSHSY and CDR2 SAAADI. The CDR3 is made up of 12 amino acids. TCRdb's copy holds only in-frame clones and misses some; the assay was immunoSEQ multiplex PCR. This sample has about 470,000 clones, with around 79% found just once. Sample: PBMCs. The chain has TRBV10-2 and TRBJ2-5; maybe TRBD2 (6 bases). The DNA end is more similar to TRBJ2-7, so the J call may be wrong. The sequence derives from a middle-aged woman in good health. Some clones in this sample may be carry-over from other donors' samples. The CDR3 sequence: CASIGGTYEQYF. As DNA, the CDR3 is TGCGCCAGCATTGGGGGGACCTACGAGCAGTACTTC.